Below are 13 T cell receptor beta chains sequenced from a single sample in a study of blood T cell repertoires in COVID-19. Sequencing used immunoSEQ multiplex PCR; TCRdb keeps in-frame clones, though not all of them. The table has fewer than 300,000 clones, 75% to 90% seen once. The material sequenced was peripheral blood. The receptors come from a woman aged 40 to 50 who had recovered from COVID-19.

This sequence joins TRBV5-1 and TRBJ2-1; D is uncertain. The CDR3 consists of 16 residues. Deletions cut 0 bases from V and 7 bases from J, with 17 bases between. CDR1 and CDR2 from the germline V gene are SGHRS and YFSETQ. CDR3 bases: TGCGCCAGCAGCTTGGATCATCTGGAGCCGATGAATGAGCAGTTCTTC. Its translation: CASSLDHLEPMNEQFF.

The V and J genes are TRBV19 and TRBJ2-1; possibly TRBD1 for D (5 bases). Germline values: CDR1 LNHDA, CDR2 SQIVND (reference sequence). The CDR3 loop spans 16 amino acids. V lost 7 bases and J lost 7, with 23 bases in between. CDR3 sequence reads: CASNPQARATLNEQFF. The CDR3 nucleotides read TGTGCCAGTAATCCCCAGGCCAGGGCCACGCTTAATGAGCAGTTCTTC. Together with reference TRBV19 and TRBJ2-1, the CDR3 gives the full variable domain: DGGITQSPKYLFRKEGQNVTLSCEQNLNHDAMYWYRQDPGQGLRLIYYSQIVNDFQKGDIAEGYSVSREKKESFPLTVTSAQKNPTAFYLCASNPQARATLNEQFFGPGTRLTVL.

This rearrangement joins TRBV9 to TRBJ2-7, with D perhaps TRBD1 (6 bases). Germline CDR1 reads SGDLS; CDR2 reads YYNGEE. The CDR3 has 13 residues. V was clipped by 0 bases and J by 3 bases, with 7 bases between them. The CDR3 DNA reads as TGTGCCAGCAGCGTAGAGGGACACTACGAGCAGTACTTC. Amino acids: CASSVEGHYEQYF.

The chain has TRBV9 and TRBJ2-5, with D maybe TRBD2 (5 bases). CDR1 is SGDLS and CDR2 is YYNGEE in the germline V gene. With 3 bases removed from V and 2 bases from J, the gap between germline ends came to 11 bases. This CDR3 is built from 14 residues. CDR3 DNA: TGTGCCAGCAGCGGCAACGGGATGCAAGAGACCCAGTACTTC. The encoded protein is CASSGNGMQETQYF.

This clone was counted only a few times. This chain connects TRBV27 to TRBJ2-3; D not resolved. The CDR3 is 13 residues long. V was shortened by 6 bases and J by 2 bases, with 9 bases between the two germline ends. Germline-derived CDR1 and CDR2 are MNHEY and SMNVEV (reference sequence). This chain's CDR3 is CASSRKDTDTQYF. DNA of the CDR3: TGTGCCAGCAGCAGGAAGGACACAGATACGCAGTATTTT.

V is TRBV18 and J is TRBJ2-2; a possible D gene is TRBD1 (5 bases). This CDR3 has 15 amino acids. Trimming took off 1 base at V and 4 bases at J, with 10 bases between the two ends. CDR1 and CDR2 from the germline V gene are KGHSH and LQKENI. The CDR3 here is CASSPRSQGTGELFF. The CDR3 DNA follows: TGTGCCAGCTCACCACGGTCCCAGGGCACCGGGGAGCTGTTTTTT.

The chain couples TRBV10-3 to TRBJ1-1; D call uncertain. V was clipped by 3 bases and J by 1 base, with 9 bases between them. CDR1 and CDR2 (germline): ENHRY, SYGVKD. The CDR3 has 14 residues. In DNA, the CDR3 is TGTGCCATCAGTGACCAGTACACGAACACTGAAGCTTTCTTT. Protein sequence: CAISDQYTNTEAFF.

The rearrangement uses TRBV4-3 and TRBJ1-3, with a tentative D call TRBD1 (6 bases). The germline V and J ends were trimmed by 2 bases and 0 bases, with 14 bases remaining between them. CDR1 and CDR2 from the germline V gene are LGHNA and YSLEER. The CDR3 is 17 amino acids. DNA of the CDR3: TGCGCCAGCAGCCAAAGACCAACAGGGACCTCTGGAAACACCATATATTTT. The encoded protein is CASSQRPTGTSGNTIYF.

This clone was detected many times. CDR3 nucleotides: TGTGCCAGCAGCCAAGTCGGGGTACAGGGACAGGGAGGCTACACCTTC. Translating gives CASSQVGVQGQGGYTF. The V and J genes are TRBV4-2 and TRBJ1-2, with 9 bases aligning to TRBD1. The germline CDR1 and CDR2 sequences are LGHNA and YNFKEQ. The CDR3 spans 16 residues. V dropped 1 base and J dropped 8; count of bases not matched to a gene: 11.

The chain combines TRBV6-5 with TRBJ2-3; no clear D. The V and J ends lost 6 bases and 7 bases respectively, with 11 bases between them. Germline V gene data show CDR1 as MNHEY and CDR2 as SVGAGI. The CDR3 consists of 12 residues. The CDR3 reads CASRNSRNTQYF. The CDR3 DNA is TGTGCCAGCAGAAACAGTAGGAATACGCAGTATTTT.

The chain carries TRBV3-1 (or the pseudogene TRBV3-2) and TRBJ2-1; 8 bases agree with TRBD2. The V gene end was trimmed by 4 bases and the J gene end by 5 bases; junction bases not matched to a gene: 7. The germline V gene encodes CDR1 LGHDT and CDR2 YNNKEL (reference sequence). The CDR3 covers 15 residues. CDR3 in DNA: TGTGCCAGCAGCCTCCGAGCGGGGGACAACAATGAGCAGTTCTTC. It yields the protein CASSLRAGDNNEQFF.

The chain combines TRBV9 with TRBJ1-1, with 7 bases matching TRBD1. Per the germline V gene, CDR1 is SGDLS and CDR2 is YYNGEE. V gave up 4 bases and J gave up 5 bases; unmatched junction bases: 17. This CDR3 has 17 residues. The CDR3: CASSPRPGGRGQTEAFF. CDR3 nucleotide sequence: TGTGCCAGCAGCCCGCGTCCAGGGGGAAGGGGGCAAACTGAAGCTTTCTTT. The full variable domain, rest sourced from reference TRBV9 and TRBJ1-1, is DSGVTQTPKHLITATGQRVTLRCSPRSGDLSVYWYQQSLDQGLQFLIQYYNGEERAKGNILERFSAQQFPDLHSELNLSSLELGDSALYFCASSPRPGGRGQTEAFFGQGTRLTVV.

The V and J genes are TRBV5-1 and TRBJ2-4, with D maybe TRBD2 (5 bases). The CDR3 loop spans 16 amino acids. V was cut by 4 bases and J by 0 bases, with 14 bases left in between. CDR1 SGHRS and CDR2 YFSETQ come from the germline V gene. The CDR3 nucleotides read TGCGCCAGCAGCCCCTGGGAGAACTTAGCCAAAAACATTCAGTACTTC. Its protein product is CASSPWENLAKNIQYF.